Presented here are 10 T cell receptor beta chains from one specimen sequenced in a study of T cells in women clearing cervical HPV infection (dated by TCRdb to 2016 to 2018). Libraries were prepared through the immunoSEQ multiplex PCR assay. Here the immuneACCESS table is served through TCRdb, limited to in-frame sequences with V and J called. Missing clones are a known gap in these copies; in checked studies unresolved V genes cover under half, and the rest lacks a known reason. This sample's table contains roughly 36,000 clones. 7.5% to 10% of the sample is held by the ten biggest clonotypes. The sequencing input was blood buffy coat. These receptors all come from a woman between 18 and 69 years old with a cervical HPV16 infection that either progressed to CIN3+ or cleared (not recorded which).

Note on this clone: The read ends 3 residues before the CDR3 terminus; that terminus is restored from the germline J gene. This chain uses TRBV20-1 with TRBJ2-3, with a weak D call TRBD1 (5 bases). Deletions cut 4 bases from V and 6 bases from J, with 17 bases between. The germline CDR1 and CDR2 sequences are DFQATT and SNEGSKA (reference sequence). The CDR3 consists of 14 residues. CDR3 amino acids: CSAMSNWGSDTQYF. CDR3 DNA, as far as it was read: TGCAGTGCTATGAGTAACTGGGGCTCTGATACG.

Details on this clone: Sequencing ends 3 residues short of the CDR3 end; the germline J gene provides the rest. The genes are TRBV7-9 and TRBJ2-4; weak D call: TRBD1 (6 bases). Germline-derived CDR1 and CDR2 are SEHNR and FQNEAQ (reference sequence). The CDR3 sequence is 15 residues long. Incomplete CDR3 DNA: TGTGCCAGCAGCTCAACAGGGAAAAACCACTATGGT. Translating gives CASSSTGKNHYG. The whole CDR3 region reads CASSSTGKNHYGQYF.

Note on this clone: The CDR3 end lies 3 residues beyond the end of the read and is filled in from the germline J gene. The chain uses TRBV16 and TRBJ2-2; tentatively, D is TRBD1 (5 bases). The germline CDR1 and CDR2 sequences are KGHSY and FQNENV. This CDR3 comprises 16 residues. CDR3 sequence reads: CASSHSRQSTNEKLFF. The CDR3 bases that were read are TGTGCCAGCAGCCATTCCCGACAGTCAACTAATGAAAAG. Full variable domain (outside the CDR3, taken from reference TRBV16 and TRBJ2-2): GEEVAQTPKHLVRGEGQKAKLYCAPIKGHSYVFWYQQVLKNEFKFLISFQNENVFDETGMPKERFSAKCLPNSPCSLEIQATKLEDSAVYFCASSHSRQSTNEKLFFGEGSRLTVL.

The CDR3 bases that were read are TGTGCCAGCAGTTTTTTCTATTCCTACGAG. Protein sequence: CASSFFYSYE. The complete CDR3 sequence is CASSFFYSYEQYF. This chain joins TRBV28 and TRBJ2-7; D not certain. The DNA ends 3 residues before the CDR3 does, and the rest of the CDR3 is filled in from the germline J gene. Germline V gene lookup returns CDR1 MDHEN and CDR2 SYDVKM. With 3 bases removed from V and 1 base from J, the gap between germline ends came to 7 bases. This CDR3 spans 13 amino acids.

Partial CDR3 DNA: TGTGCCAGCAGAGACTCTAGCGGAAGCACAGATACG. Residues: CASRDSSGSTDT. The entire CDR3 protein is CASRDSSGSTDTQYF. This chain uses TRBV7-3 with TRBJ2-3; the match to TRBD2 covers 7 bases. The read comes to an end 3 residues before the CDR3 does, leaving the germline J gene to fill in the end. V was clipped by 6 bases and J by 0 bases; unmatched bases: 6. The V gene's germline CDR1 is SGHTA and CDR2 FQGTGA. CDR3 size: 15 residues.

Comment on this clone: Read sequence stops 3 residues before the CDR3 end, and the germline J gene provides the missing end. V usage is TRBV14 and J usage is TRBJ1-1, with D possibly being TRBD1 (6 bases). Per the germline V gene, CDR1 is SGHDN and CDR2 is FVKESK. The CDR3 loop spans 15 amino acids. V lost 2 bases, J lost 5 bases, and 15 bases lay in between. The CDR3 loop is CASSQSLGGGTEAFF. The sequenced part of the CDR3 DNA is TGTGCCAGCAGCCAATCATTAGGGGGAGGAACTGAA.

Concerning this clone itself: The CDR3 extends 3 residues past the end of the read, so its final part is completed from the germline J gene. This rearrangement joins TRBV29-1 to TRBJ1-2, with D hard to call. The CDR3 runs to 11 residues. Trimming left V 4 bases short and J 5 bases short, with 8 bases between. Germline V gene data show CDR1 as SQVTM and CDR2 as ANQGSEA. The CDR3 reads CSVVQTYGYTF. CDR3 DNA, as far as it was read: TGCAGCGTTGTACAGACATATGGC.

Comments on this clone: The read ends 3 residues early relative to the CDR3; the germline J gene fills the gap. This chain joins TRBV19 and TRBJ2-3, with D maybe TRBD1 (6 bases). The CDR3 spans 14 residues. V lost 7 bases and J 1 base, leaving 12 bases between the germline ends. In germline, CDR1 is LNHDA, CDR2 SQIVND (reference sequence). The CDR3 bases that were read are TGTGCCAGTATCGCAGGGGTTGGCACAGATACG. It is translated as CASIAGVGTDT. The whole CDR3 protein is CASIAGVGTDTQYF.

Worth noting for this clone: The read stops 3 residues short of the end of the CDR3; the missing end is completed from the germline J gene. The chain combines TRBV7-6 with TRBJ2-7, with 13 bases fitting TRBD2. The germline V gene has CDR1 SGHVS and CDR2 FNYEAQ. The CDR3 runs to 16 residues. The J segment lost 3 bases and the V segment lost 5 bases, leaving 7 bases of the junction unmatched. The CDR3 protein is CASSPGTSGESYEQYF. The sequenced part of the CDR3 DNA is TGTGCCAGCAGCCCCGGGACTAGCGGGGAAAGCTACGAG.

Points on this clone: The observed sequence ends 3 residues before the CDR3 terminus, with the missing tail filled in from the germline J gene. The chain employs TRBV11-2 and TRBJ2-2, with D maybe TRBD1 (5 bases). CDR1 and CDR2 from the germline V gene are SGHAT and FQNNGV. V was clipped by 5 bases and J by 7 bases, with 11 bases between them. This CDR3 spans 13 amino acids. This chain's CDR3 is CASSTQGHGELFF. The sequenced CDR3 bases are TGTGCCAGCAGCACTCAGGGCCACGGGGAG.